Shown below are 5 T cell receptor beta chains from a single sample sequenced in a study of T cell responses to AZD1222 COVID-19 vaccine. Sequencing was performed with immunoSEQ multiplex PCR; in TCRdb, only in-frame clones are kept and a portion is missing. The repertoire holds 110,000 to 150,000 clones, approximately 92% seen once, with around 3.5% in the top ten. The sequencing used peripheral blood, collected 28 days after the second AZD1222 dose. All receptors derive from an adult who received the AZD1222 COVID-19 vaccine.

The rearrangement joins TRBV7-2 to TRBJ1-3; 7 bases line up with TRBD1. The germline V gene has CDR1 SGHTA and CDR2 FQGNSA. This CDR3 has 14 residues. V was clipped by 3 bases and J by 2 bases; unmatched bases: 1. This CDR3 is CASSFDRAGNTIYF. DNA of the CDR3: TGTGCCAGCAGCTTTGACAGGGCTGGAAACACCATATATTTT.

The genes are TRBV7-9 and TRBJ1-3; 7 nucleotides agree with TRBD1. V lost 3 bases and J lost 0; bases outside the gene matches: 2. There are 15 residues in the CDR3. CDR1 SEHNR and CDR2 FQNEAQ come from the germline V gene (reference sequence). The CDR3 nucleotides are TGTGCCAGCAGCTTCGACAGGGTCTCTGGAAACACCATATATTTT. Translated, it gives CASSFDRVSGNTIYF.

The gene calls are TRBV27 and TRBJ2-1, with TRBD2 matching over 14 bases. Trimming removed 5 bases from V and 7 bases from J; junction bases left unmatched: 4. Germline loops: CDR1 MNHEY, CDR2 SMNVEV (reference sequence). The CDR3 contains 15 residues. CDR3 in DNA: TGTGCCAGCAGTGTGACTAGCGGGAGGGTGAATGAGCAGTTCTTC. Translating gives CASSVTSGRVNEQFF.

The chain uses TRBV24-1 and TRBJ2-2; D ambiguous. The germline V gene has CDR1 KGHDR and CDR2 SFDVKD. Trimming stripped 6 bases from V and 2 bases from J, with 15 bases between. There are 16 residues in the CDR3. CDR3 coding DNA: TGTGCCACCAGTCCCAAGGGCGCCTCAAACACCGGGGAGCTGTTTTTT. Translated: CATSPKGASNTGELFF.

The chain joins TRBV15 to TRBJ1-6; D may be TRBD1 (5 bases). In germline, CDR1 is LNHNV, CDR2 YYDKDF (reference sequence). Trimming took 3 bases from V and 7 from J, leaving 10 bases between them. The CDR3 covers 14 residues. CDR3 region: CATSRETGNSPLHF. CDR3 sequence (DNA): TGTGCCACCAGCAGGGAAACAGGAAATTCACCCCTCCACTTT.